These 28 T cell receptor beta chains came from one sample sequenced in a study of early T cells in non-severe SARS-CoV-2 infection. TCRdb analysed the 5' RACE reads with MiXCR anew, one entry per CDR3 protein. The sample shows some 40,000 distinct CDR3 sequences, roughly 3.9% of them seen only once. Source material: whole blood. The receptors stem from an adult who was a healthcare worker with PCR-confirmed SARS-CoV-2 infection or an uninfected control (not recorded which).

This clonotype has a count of ten or more. The chain carries TRBV4-3 and TRBJ2-1; 7 nucleotides match TRBD1. Losses at the gene ends were 0 bases for V and 0 bases for J; bases not matched to a gene: 5. Germline V gene sequence: CDR1 LGHNA, CDR2 YSLEER. This CDR3 has 17 residues. CDR3 bases: TGCGCCAGCAGCCAAGACCAACAGGGGAGCTCCTACAATGAGCAGTTCTTC. Translating it yields CASSQDQQGSSYNEQFF.

This clonotype occurred many times. The chain employs TRBV5-1 and TRBJ1-5; D not resolved. The length of the CDR3 is 15 residues. V lost 1 base, J lost 1 base, and 9 bases lay in between. Germline values: CDR1 SGHRS, CDR2 YFSETQ. The DNA of the CDR3 is TGCGCCAGCAGCTTGTCTGGGGTAAGCAATCAGCCCCAGCATTTT. Encoded protein: CASSLSGVSNQPQHF.

The sample holds many counts of this clonotype. The chain links TRBV4-1 to TRBJ1-2; no definite D call. Germline V lookup: CDR1 MGHRA, CDR2 YSYEKL. The CDR3 runs to 13 residues. Trimming pared 0 bases from V and 5 bases from J, leaving 7 bases between. CDR3 DNA sequence: TGCGCCAGCAGCCAAGAAGTGGCATATGGCTACACCTTC. Protein: CASSQEVAYGYTF.

This clonotype came up many times. The rearrangement joins TRBV5-6 to TRBJ2-7; D possibly uses TRBD1 or TRBD2 (5 bases each). Trimming removed 2 bases from V and 6 bases from J, with 9 bases in between. The CDR3 is made up of 12 amino acids. From germline, CDR1 is SGHDT and CDR2 YYEEEE. The CDR3 sequence is CASSFRGPEQYF. For the CDR3, the DNA is TGTGCCAGCAGCTTTCGGGGCCCCGAGCAGTACTTC.

This clonotype was recorded many times. The chain carries TRBV20-1 and TRBJ2-1; the match to TRBD2 covers 13 bases. This CDR3 spans 15 amino acids. CDR1 is DFQATT, CDR2 SNEGSKA, per germline (reference sequence). V shed 5 bases, J shed 6 bases, and the junction held 7 bases outside the gene matches. CDR3 coding DNA: TGCAGTGCTGCAACACTAGCGGGAGGGTTCAATGAGCAGTTCTTC. It is translated as CSAATLAGGFNEQFF.

In this sample, this clonotype turned up many times. The gene calls are TRBV24-1 and TRBJ2-3; 9 nucleotides match TRBD1. Germline V CDR1 and CDR2: KGHDR, SFDVKD. With 4 bases clipped from V and 5 bases from J, the junction kept 9 bases outside the gene matches. This CDR3 spans 16 amino acids. The CDR3 region is CATSDQGQGTGDTQYF. The CDR3 DNA follows: TGTGCCACCAGTGACCAAGGACAGGGGACGGGAGATACGCAGTATTTT.

In its sample, this clonotype was seen many times. The V gene is TRBV3-2, the J gene TRBJ2-5; whether TRBD1, the table's D call, matches the DNA was not checked. TRBV3-2 is shown as a pseudogene. The CDR3 has 15 residues. CDR3 region: CASSRKTGLEETQYF. DNA for the CDR3: TGTGCCAGCAGCCGAAAGACAGGCCTGGAGGAGACCCAGTACTTC.

This clonotype was counted between two and nine times. This chain joins TRBV6-6 and TRBJ2-7; perhaps TRBD2 as D (6 bases). CDR3 size: 14 residues. Trimming removed 9 bases from V and 0 bases from J, with 15 bases in between. CDR1 and CDR2 (germline): MNHNY, SVGAGI (reference sequence). CDR3 sequence (DNA): TGTGCCAGACGGGGTAGCGGAGCCTCCTACGAGCAGTACGTC. This gives the protein CARRGSGASYEQYV.

The J gene is TRBJ2-7, the V gene TRBV7-9, with a weak D call TRBD2 (6 bases). V shed 0 bases and J shed 4 bases, with 7 bases lying between them. Germline V lookup: CDR1 SEHNR, CDR2 FQNEAQ (reference sequence). The CDR3 sequence is 13 residues long. CDR3 sequence (DNA): TGTGCCAGCAGCTTAGCGGAGGGGTACGAGCAGTACGTC. Encoded protein: CASSLAEGYEQYV.

This clonotype was counted a few times. The V and J genes are TRBV6-6 and TRBJ2-1; 7 bases align to TRBD1. After removal of 2 bases from V and 15 bases from J, the junction contained 10 bases not matched to a gene. The CDR3 is made up of 13 amino acids. Per the germline V gene, CDR1 is MNHNY and CDR2 is SVGAGI (reference sequence). This CDR3 reads CASSYTTGDRPFF. For the CDR3, the DNA is TGTGCCAGCAGTTACACTACAGGGGACCGGCCGTTCTTC.

This clonotype was seen ten or more times. The chain carries TRBV7-2 and TRBJ1-5; 7 nucleotides line up with TRBD1. The CDR3 runs 14 residues. CDR1 and CDR2 from the germline V gene are SGHTA and FQGNSA. The J segment lost 7 bases and the V segment lost 5 bases, leaving 8 bases of the junction unmatched. The CDR3 nucleotides read TGTGCCAGCAGCGAGGACAGGTACTGGCAGCCCCAGCATTTT. Translation: CASSEDRYWQPQHF.

CDR3 DNA sequence: TGTGCCAGCAGTTCTATACAGCGTGGCCGGGAGTCCTTAGAAGATACGCAGTATTTT. Its translation is CASSSIQRGRESLEDTQYF. The rearrangement uses TRBV28 and TRBJ2-3, with D possibly being TRBD2 (6 bases). This CDR3 has 19 residues. The V end was cut by 4 bases, the J end by 5 bases, with 28 bases between. The germline V gene has CDR1 MDHEN and CDR2 SYDVKM.

There are many counts of this clonotype. The V and J genes are TRBV7-9 and TRBJ1-5; no clear D gene. This CDR3 is built from 17 residues. With 4 bases removed from V and 0 bases from J, the gap between germline ends came to 16 bases. Germline V gene lookup returns CDR1 SEHNR and CDR2 FQNEAQ (reference sequence). This CDR3 is CASSSPRADNSNQPQHF. The CDR3 DNA reads as TGTGCCAGCAGCTCCCCTCGGGCAGATAATAGCAATCAGCCCCAGCATTTT.

This clonotype has a count of ten or more. The V gene is TRBV4-1, the J gene TRBJ2-1, with 11 bases matching TRBD2. The junction had 14 bases not matched to a gene; V was cut back by 0 bases and J by 10 bases. In germline, CDR1 is MGHRA, CDR2 YSYEKL. The CDR3 extends over 18 amino acids. This chain's CDR3 is CASSQDLFGLAGGSEQFF. CDR3 nucleotides: TGCGCCAGCAGCCAAGATCTCTTCGGGCTAGCGGGAGGTAGCGAGCAGTTCTTC.

This clonotype has at least ten counts. The V gene is TRBV5-4, the J gene TRBJ2-3; the D gene is possibly TRBD2 (6 bases). CDR3 length equals 15 residues. In germline, CDR1 is SGHNT, CDR2 YYREEE (reference sequence). Trimming left V 7 bases short and J 4 bases short, with 19 bases between. CDR3 sequence (DNA): TGTGCCAGCGGATCGACCGGGACTCCATCAGATACGCAGTATTTT. This sequence encodes CASGSTGTPSDTQYF.

This clonotype was seen a handful of times. The chain carries TRBV7-9 and TRBJ1-1; 7 bases agree with TRBD1. The CDR3 is 14 amino acids. V dropped 5 bases and J dropped 5; count of bases not matched to a gene: 8. Germline V gene data show CDR1 as SEHNR and CDR2 as FQNEAQ (reference sequence). CDR3 coding DNA: TGTGCCAGCAGCCTGACAGGGAGGGAGACTGAAGCTTTCTTT. Translation: CASSLTGRETEAFF.

This clonotype was observed many times. The chain links TRBV6-5 to TRBJ2-2; possibly TRBD1 for D (5 bases). The CDR3 runs 16 residues. The V gene's germline CDR1 is MNHEY and CDR2 SVGAGI. V was clipped by 0 bases and J by 4 bases, with 12 bases between them. CDR3 DNA sequence: TGTGCCAGCAGTTACTCGAAAGGGGTCGGCACCGGGGAGCTGTTTTTT. It translates to CASSYSKGVGTGELFF.

This clonotype was counted only a few times. The CDR3 spells CASSPAVGEGAGYTF. Here the CDR3 DNA reads TGTGCCAGCTCACCGGCTGTTGGAGAGGGGGCAGGCTACACCTTC. The chain couples TRBV18 to TRBJ1-2, with 7 bases matching TRBD1. Losses at the gene ends were 3 bases for V and 8 bases for J; bases not matched to a gene: 12. The CDR3 covers 15 residues. From germline, CDR1 is KGHSH and CDR2 LQKENI.

This clonotype was detected many times. This chain uses TRBV20-1 with TRBJ1-1; 10 bases are shared with TRBD1. The CDR3 has 16 residues. The J segment lost 4 bases and the V segment lost 4 bases, leaving 12 bases of the junction unmatched. CDR1 DFQATT and CDR2 SNEGSKA come from the germline V gene (reference sequence). The chain's CDR3 is CSAKRGTGAKGTEAFF. DNA of the CDR3: TGCAGTGCTAAACGTGGGACAGGGGCTAAAGGCACTGAAGCTTTCTTT.

The rearrangement links TRBV4-2 to TRBJ2-2; 9 bases line up with TRBD1. CDR3 length equals 18 residues. Germline CDR1 and CDR2: LGHNA and YNFKEQ. The J segment lost 6 bases and the V segment lost 0 bases, leaving 11 bases of the junction unmatched. CDR3 sequence (DNA): TGTGCCAGCAGCCAAGATCGTGTGCGGACAGGGGTCGCCGGGGAGCTGTTTTTT. Amino acids: CASSQDRVRTGVAGELFF.

This chain connects TRBV4-2 to TRBJ2-1; the match to TRBD2 covers 10 bases. CDR1 is LGHNA and CDR2 is YNFKEQ in the germline V gene. The V segment lost 0 bases and the J segment 6 bases; nucleotides outside the gene matches: 8. This CDR3 contains 17 residues. The DNA of the CDR3 is TGTGCCAGCAGCCAAGAGAGGGGGCTAGCGGGAGTCAATGAGCAGTTCTTC. Translating gives CASSQERGLAGVNEQFF.

This clonotype was recorded at least ten times. The V and J genes are TRBV7-2 and TRBJ1-5, with D tentatively TRBD1 (5 bases). V lost 4 bases to trimming and J lost 1 base, with 11 bases between them. This CDR3 is 15 amino acids long. Germline V gene lookup returns CDR1 SGHTA and CDR2 FQGNSA. CDR3 region: CASSSGVTSNQPQHF. The CDR3 bases are TGTGCCAGCAGCTCGGGGGTGACCAGCAATCAGCCCCAGCATTTT.

This clonotype was detected ten times or more. A junction end diverges from the germline sequence, so it may reflect a read error. The chain uses TRBV20-1 and TRBJ1-1; D call uncertain. The CDR3 runs 12 residues. The germline gives CDR1 DFQATT, CDR2 SNEGSKA (reference sequence). The CDR3 reads CSAGPQNTEVFF. CDR3 nucleotides: TGCAGTGCTGGACCGCAGAACACTGAAGTTTTCTTT.

This clonotype appeared a few times. The chain uses TRBV29-1 and TRBJ1-1; no firm D call. The V gene lost 4 bases and the J gene lost 4 bases, with 7 bases spanning the gap. Germline lookup yields CDR1 SQVTM and CDR2 ANQGSEA. The CDR3 totals 11 residues. The CDR3 coding sequence is TGCAGCGTTGGTGGGAGCACTGAAGCTTTCTTT. Amino acid sequence: CSVGGSTEAFF.

This clonotype was counted many times. The chain has TRBV20-1 and TRBJ2-6; no clear D. Germline CDR1 reads DFQATT; CDR2 reads SNEGSKA (reference sequence). The CDR3 covers 16 residues. The germline V and J ends were trimmed by 2 bases and 0 bases, with 11 bases remaining between them. Written as DNA, the CDR3 is TGCAGTGCTAGATCTACATGGGACTCTGGGGCCAACGTCCTGACTTTC. Protein sequence: CSARSTWDSGANVLTF.

This clonotype was recorded many times. V gene TRBV16 combines with J gene TRBJ2-5, with a tentative D call TRBD1 (6 bases). In germline, CDR1 is KGHSY, CDR2 FQNENV. Trimming cost V 3 bases and J 3 bases, with 17 bases left between them. The CDR3 spans 16 residues. CDR3 protein: CASSHSGLGAEETQYF. The CDR3, as DNA: TGTGCCAGCAGCCACTCGGGATTGGGGGCGGAAGAGACCCAGTACTTC.

This clonotype was picked up many times. The J gene is TRBJ2-1, the V gene TRBV6-5; the D gene is possibly TRBD2 (6 bases). The CDR3 totals 15 residues. Per the germline V gene, CDR1 is MNHEY and CDR2 is SVGAGI. Trimming pared 4 bases from V and 8 bases from J, leaving 18 bases between. CDR3 in DNA: TGTGCCAGCAGTTGGGGACTGGGGCGGGGTGATGAGCAGTTCTTC. Its protein is CASSWGLGRGDEQFF.

This clonotype was seen at least ten times. The chain has TRBV12-3 or TRBV12-4 and TRBJ1-4; D is unclear. CDR3 length equals 13 residues. The ends were cut back, 5 bases at V and 8 bases at J, with 12 bases in the middle. The CDR3 here is CASSGPLDEKLFF. DNA of the CDR3: TGTGCCAGCAGTGGGCCTCTGGACGAAAAACTGTTTTTT.